The entry below describes one T cell receptor (beta chain). Its antigen is still unknown. This sample is drawn from a study of cytomegalovirus exposure and HLA in healthy donors. Study-level findings and limits: Fewer N-insertions (relative to the approximately 700-donor mean) were reportedly seen in an Asian-associated ancestry cluster in a later analysis. With high specificity and sensitivity, the classifier reportedly diagnosed cytomegalovirus status. Prediction of most subjects' HLA-A and HLA-B alleles by TCR beta sequences was reportedly accurate. Later on, an analysis showed TCR association rates differing by HLA locus, with DRB1 the most and HLA-C the fewest.

V lost 2 bases and J 8 bases, leaving 11 bases between the germline ends. CDR1 is SGHRS, CDR2 YFSETQ, per germline. The CDR3 is 13 residues long. PCR amplification relied on 60 Vbeta primers (plus 13 Jbeta primers). Repertoires were generated with immunoSEQ multiplex PCR, while TCRdb's copy carries only in-frame clones and drops some. The data hold 180,000 or so clones, with more than 65% observed a single time. This TCR was sampled from a female donor in good health and CMV-seronegative. Input material: PBMCs. The chain recombines TRBV5-1 with TRBJ2-1; the D gene is possibly TRBD2 (5 bases). This CDR3 is CASSFETRDEQFF. The CDR3 nucleotides are TGCGCCAGCAGCTTCGAGACGAGGGATGAGCAGTTCTTC.